This TCR beta chain was identified in a study of control samples from healthy donors and cancer patients. The repertoire was sequenced with immunoSEQ multiplex PCR; TCRdb's copy has only in-frame clones and lacks some. The table has around 110,000 clones, about 93% seen once. CDR3 size: 15 residues. Germline V gene sequence: CDR1 LNHDA, CDR2 SQIVND (reference sequence). V lost 5 bases, J lost 3 bases, and 16 bases lay in between. Sequencing was done on a sample of blood. The sequence was obtained from a man younger than 45 in good health. The rearrangement joins TRBV19 to TRBJ1-1; weak D call: TRBD1 (6 bases). The CDR3 protein is CASSVGGDFHTEAFF. In DNA form, the CDR3 reads TGTGCCAGTAGTGTAGGGGGGGATTTCCACACTGAAGCTTTCTTT.